Listed below are T cell receptor beta chains from one sample, sequenced in a study of a mutant IDH1 vaccine in newly diagnosed glioma. Assay used: immunoSEQ multiplex PCR; TCRdb lists only in-frame clones, some missing. The table has roughly 50,000 clones, around four fifths seen once; the top ten hold roughly 4%. Antigens for these TCRs are unknown. The input for sequencing was PBMCs, taken from a glioma patient whose treatment included an IDH1 peptide vaccine. The receptors here all came from a woman aged 18-35 years with glioma. CDR3s include the opening cysteine and the closing phenylalanine or tryptophan. The D gene is left open where the match is weak.

CASSSRGGNQPQHF	NA	TRBV7-2	TRBJ1-5
CASSIRGDTQYF	NA	TRBV19	TRBJ2-3
CASSLALAGETQYF	TRBD2	TRBV5-4	TRBJ2-5
CASSQEGPLRNEQFF	NA	TRBV4-1	TRBJ2-1
CASSDADLIPHTQYF	NA	TRBV14	TRBJ2-3
CASSPRGSGFANWETQYF	NA	TRBV9	TRBJ2-5
CASSLEGDNSPLHF	NA	TRBV7-9	TRBJ1-6
CASTGGNTIYF	NA	TRBV10-3	TRBJ1-3
CAWRATGGSGYTF	NA	TRBV30	TRBJ1-2
CASSLLGTASGADTQYF	TRBD2	TRBV27	TRBJ2-3
CASNLNTEAFF	NA	TRBV2	TRBJ1-1
CASSLGDTEAFF	NA	TRBV5-6	TRBJ1-1
CASSLSGEQFF	NA	TRBV13	TRBJ2-1
CASSPSGAPRGNTEAFF	NA	TRBV9	TRBJ1-1
CASSQFGGVSAGNTIYF	NA	TRBV4-3	TRBJ1-3
CASSIRVGHYYGYTF	NA	TRBV19	TRBJ1-2
CASSLRTGNTEAFF	TRBD1	TRBV11-3	TRBJ1-1
CASSGLAGGQTNTGELFF	TRBD2	TRBV6-1	TRBJ2-2
CASSDLTYGYTF	NA	TRBV25-1	TRBJ1-2